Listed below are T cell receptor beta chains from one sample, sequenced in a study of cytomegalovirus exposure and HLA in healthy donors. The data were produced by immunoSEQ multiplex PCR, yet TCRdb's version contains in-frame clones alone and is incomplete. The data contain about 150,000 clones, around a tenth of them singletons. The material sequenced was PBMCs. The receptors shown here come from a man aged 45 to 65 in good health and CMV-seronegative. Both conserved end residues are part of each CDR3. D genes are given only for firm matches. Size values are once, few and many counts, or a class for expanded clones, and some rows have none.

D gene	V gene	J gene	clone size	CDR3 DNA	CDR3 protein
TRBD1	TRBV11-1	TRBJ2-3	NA	TGTGCCAGCAGCCAACGGACAGGGGCGAGCACAGATACGCAGTATTTT	CASSQRTGASTDTQYF
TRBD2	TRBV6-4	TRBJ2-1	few	TGTGCCAGCAGTTACCGACTAGCGGCCTCCAATGAGCAGTTCTTC	CASSYRLAASNEQFF
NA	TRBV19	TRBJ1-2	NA	TGTGCCAGTACCAGGCAGGGGCTCAACTATGGCTACACCTTC	CASTRQGLNYGYTF
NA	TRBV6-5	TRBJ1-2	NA	TGTGCCAGCGGACGGGGGACTCAAGCTCAGCATGGCTACACCTTC	CASGRGTQAQHGYTF
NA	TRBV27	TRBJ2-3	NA	TGTGCCAGCAGGTTGGAGGGGTGGGAAGGAGATACGCAGTATTTT	CASRLEGWEGDTQYF
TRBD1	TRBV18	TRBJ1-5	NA	TGTGCCAGCTCACCACGCCAGGGGGCTACAAGCAATCAGCCCCAGCATTTT	CASSPRQGATSNQPQHF
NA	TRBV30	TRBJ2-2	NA	TGTGCCTGGACAGGCCCTTACGCCGGGGAGCTGTTTTTT	CAWTGPYAGELFF
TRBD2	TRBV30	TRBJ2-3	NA	TGTGCCTGGAATACGGGACTACCCACAGATACGCAGTATTTT	CAWNTGLPTDTQYF
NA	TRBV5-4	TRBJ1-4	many	TGTGCCAGCAGCTTGGATGGGACTGCGAATGAAAAACTGTTTTTT	CASSLDGTANEKLFF
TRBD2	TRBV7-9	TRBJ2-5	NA	TGTGCCAGCAGTCCCGTTCTGGGCGGGGGCCAAGAGACCCAGTACTTC	CASSPVLGGGQETQYF
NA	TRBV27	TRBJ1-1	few	TGTGCCAGCAGTTTCCGTCAACCTAGGAATGAAGCTTTCTTT	CASSFRQPRNEAFF
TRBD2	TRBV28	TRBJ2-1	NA	TGTGCCAGCAGTTCCTCAGGGACTAGCGGGAGCAATGAGCAGTTCTTC	CASSSSGTSGSNEQFF
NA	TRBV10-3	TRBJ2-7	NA	TGTGCCATCAGTGAAGATCGGGGACTCTACTCCTACGAGCAGTACTTC	CAISEDRGLYSYEQYF
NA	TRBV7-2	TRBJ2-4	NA	TGTGCCAGCAGCACGGGGTCGGGCAAAAACATTCAGTACTTC	CASSTGSGKNIQYF
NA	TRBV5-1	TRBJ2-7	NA	TGCGCCAGCAGCTCCGCTACGGGAGCCCCTTCCTACGAGCAGTACTTC	CASSSATGAPSYEQYF
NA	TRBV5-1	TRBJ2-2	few	TGCGCCAGCAGAAAGGATCTAGCGAACACCGGGGAGCTGTTTTTT	CASRKDLANTGELFF
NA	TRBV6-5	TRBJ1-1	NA	TGTGCCAGCAGCTCCCAGGCGAACACTGAAGCTTTCTTT	CASSSQANTEAFF
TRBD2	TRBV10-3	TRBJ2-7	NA	TGTGCCATCACCGGGACTAGCGGGAGTTTCGAGCAGTACTTC	CAITGTSGSFEQYF
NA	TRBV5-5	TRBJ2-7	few	TGTGCCAGCAGCTTGGAAGGGGTTCCCATCTACGAGCAGTACTTC	CASSLEGVPIYEQYF
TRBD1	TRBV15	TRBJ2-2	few	TGTGCCACCAGCAGAGGAACTACCACAGGGGCCGGGGAGCTGTTTTTT	CATSRGTTTGAGELFF
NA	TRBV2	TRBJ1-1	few	TGTGCCAGCAATACTAAGATAATGAACACTGAAGCTTTCTTT	CASNTKIMNTEAFF
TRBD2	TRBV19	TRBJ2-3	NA	TGTGCCAGTAGTACCGGGAGGACAGATACGCAGTATTTT	CASSTGRTDTQYF
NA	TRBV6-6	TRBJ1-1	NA	TGTGCCAGCAGTGTGACAGCCAACACTGAAGCTTTCTTT	CASSVTANTEAFF
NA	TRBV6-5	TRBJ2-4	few	TGTGCCAGCAGTTACGGAGGGGTAGGGGCCAAAAACATTCAGTACTTC	CASSYGGVGAKNIQYF
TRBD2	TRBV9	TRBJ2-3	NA	TGTGCCAGCAGCGTAGAGATTTCGGGAGCGGGACGGGGCGTAACAGATACGCAGTATTTT	CASSVEISGAGRGVTDTQYF
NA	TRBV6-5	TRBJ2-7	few	TGTGCCAGCGGGACATCCGCGCCGGGGGAGCAGTACTTC	CASGTSAPGEQYF
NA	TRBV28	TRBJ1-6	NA	TGTGCCACCCTCAGGGGTGCTGGTTCACCCCTCCACTTT	CATLRGAGSPLHF
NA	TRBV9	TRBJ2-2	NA	TGTGCCAGCAGCGTAGGCAGGGGAGAAAACACCGGGGAGCTGTTTTTT	CASSVGRGENTGELFF
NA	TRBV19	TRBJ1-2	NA	TGTGCCAGTAGTGCTGACAGGTCGGATGGCTACACCTTC	CASSADRSDGYTF
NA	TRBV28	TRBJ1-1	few	TGTGCCAGCTTCTCGAAGGGGAACGCGAACACTGAAGCTTTCTTT	CASFSKGNANTEAFF
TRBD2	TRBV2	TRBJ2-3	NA	TGTGCCAGCGGGCGAGCGGGAGTTGGCACAGATACGCAGTATTTT	CASGRAGVGTDTQYF
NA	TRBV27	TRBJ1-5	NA	TGTGCCAGCAGAGAGGTTGGTAGTCAGCCCCAGCATTTT	CASREVGSQPQHF
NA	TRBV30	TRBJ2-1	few	TGTGCCTGGAAGTCTTTCCCGGGGTCCTACAATGAGCAGTTCTTC	CAWKSFPGSYNEQFF
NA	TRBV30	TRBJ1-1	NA	TGTGCCTGGAGTGTAGGAGGGAACACTGAAGCTTTCTTT	CAWSVGGNTEAFF
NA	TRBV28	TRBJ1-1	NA	TGTGCCAGCAAGGTTGGGGGACTAAACACTGAAGCTTTCTTT	CASKVGGLNTEAFF
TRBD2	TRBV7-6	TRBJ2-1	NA	TGTGCCAGCAGCTCCCGAACCAGCGGGGAGATCTCCTACAATGAGCAGTTCTTC	CASSSRTSGEISYNEQFF
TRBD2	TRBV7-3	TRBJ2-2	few	TGTGCCAGCAGCTTGGGACTAGCGGGAGGTACCGGGGAGCTGTTTTTT	CASSLGLAGGTGELFF
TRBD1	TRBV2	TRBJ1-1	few	TGTGCCAGCCTTGGACAGGGATCGAACACTGAAGCTTTCTTT	CASLGQGSNTEAFF
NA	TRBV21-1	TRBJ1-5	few	TGTGCCAGTCGTTGGACAAAGGTTTCCCGAAGCAATCAGCCCCAGCATTTT	CASRWTKVSRSNQPQHF
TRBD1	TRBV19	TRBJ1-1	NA	TGTGCCAGTAGAACCATGCCGGGACAGGGTCGAACTGAAGCTTTCTTT	CASRTMPGQGRTEAFF
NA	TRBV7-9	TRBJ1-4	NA	TGTGCCAGCAGCTTGACAGCCTCCCTGGAAGAAAAACTGTTTTTT	CASSLTASLEEKLFF
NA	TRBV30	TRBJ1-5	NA	TGTGCCTGGAGTAAGGGGCAACTGAATCAGCCCCAGCATTTT	CAWSKGQLNQPQHF
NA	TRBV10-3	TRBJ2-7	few	TGTGCCATCAGTGATATAACGGGTCTGACCTACGAGCAGTACTTC	CAISDITGLTYEQYF
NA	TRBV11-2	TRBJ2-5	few	TGTGCCAGCAGCTCTGGCGGCAGGGGAACTCTCGAAGAGACCCAGTACTTC	CASSSGGRGTLEETQYF
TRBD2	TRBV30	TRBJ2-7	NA	TGTGCCTGGAGTGTGCCGGCGGGGGGCCAGTACTTC	CAWSVPAGGQYF
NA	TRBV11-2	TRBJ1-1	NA	TGTGCCAGCAGCTTAGGTTGGACTTCGAACACTGAAGCTTTCTTT	CASSLGWTSNTEAFF